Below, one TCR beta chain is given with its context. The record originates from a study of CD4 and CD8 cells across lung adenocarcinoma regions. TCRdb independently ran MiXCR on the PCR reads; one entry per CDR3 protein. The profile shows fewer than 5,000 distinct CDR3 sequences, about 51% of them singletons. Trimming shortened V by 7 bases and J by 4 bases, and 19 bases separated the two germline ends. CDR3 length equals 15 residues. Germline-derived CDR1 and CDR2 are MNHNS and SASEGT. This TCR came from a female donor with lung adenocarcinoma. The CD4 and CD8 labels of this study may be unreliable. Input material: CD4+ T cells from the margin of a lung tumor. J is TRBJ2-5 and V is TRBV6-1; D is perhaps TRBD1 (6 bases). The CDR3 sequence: CASIQRGQGRETQYF. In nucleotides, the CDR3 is TGTGCCAGCATCCAACGCGGGCAGGGGAGAGAGACCCAGTACTTC.